This is a list of T cell receptor beta chains from one sample in a study of T cell changes during pregnancy in multiple sclerosis. Some clones are missing from TCRdb's copy, which holds only in-frame ones; the method was immunoSEQ multiplex PCR. The table includes tens of thousands of clones, 92% detected once. This specimen consisted of peripheral blood, obtained after pregnancy. These receptors originate from a female donor with multiple sclerosis, enrolled in a pregnancy study. The CDR3 runs from the conserved cysteine through the conserved F or W. The D gene is left open where the match is weak. Size is omitted from some rows. Given values are once, few, many or a class for expanded clones.

D	J	V	size	DNA	CDR3
TRBD2	TRBJ2-5	TRBV18	NA	TGTGCCAGCTCACCTACTAGCGACCAAGAGACCCAGTACTTC	CASSPTSDQETQYF
TRBD1	TRBJ1-4	TRBV7-2	NA	TGTGCCAGCAGCAAAGCCGGGACAGTAAATGAAAAACTGTTTTTT	CASSKAGTVNEKLFF
NA	TRBJ2-5	TRBV19	NA	TGTGCCAGTAGTATATGGAGAGGGACTCCGTACCAAGAGACCCAGTACTTC	CASSIWRGTPYQETQYF
TRBD1	TRBJ2-7	TRBV11-2	NA	TGTGCCAGCAGCTTAGCGGGGACAGCCTTGGTCGAGCAGTACTTC	CASSLAGTALVEQYF
NA	TRBJ1-3	TRBV9	NA	TGTGCCAGCAGCGGGGGGGGTGCCTCTGGAAACACCATATATTTT	CASSGGGASGNTIYF
NA	TRBJ2-1	TRBV19	NA	TGTGCCAGTGCCGCGCCTGACAATGAGCAGTTCTTC	CASAAPDNEQFF
TRBD2	TRBJ2-2	TRBV7-2	NA	TGTGCCAGCAGCCCGCGACTAGCGGGGGCCCAGGGATCCGGGGAGCTGTTTTTT	CASSPRLAGAQGSGELFF
TRBD2	TRBJ2-5	TRBV7-9	once	TGTGCCAGCAGCTTATCTTTAACGGGGGGGGCCTGGGAGACCCAGTACTTC	CASSLSLTGGAWETQYF
TRBD1	TRBJ1-1	TRBV5-4	few	TGTGCCAGCAGCATCACAGGGGGCGCCGGCACTGAAGCTTTCTTT	CASSITGGAGTEAFF
NA	TRBJ1-1	TRBV7-2	once	TGTGCCAGCAGCTTAGACAGGGTGAACACTGAAGCTTTCTTT	CASSLDRVNTEAFF
NA	TRBJ2-2	TRBV7-3	NA	TGTGCCAGCAGCTCTATGATGGTTACGAACACCGGGGAGCTGTTTTTT	CASSSMMVTNTGELFF
TRBD2	TRBJ2-3	TRBV6-4	NA	TGTGCCAGCAGTGAACAGGCGGGGGGGTCAGATACGCAGTATTTT	CASSEQAGGSDTQYF
TRBD1	TRBJ1-2	TRBV4-3	NA	TGCGCCAGCAGCCGTACACAGGGGCTCAGCTATGGCTACACCTTC	CASSRTQGLSYGYTF
TRBD1	TRBJ1-1	TRBV18	NA	TGTGCCAGCTCACTTTTGGACAGGGAGGGTACTGAAGCTTTCTTT	CASSLLDREGTEAFF
TRBD1	TRBJ1-3	TRBV27	NA	TGTGCCAGCAGTCCCTGGGACAGACAAAACACCATATATTTT	CASSPWDRQNTIYF
TRBD1	TRBJ2-7	TRBV5-4	NA	TGTGCCAGCAAAATCTCCGGGACAGTTACCTCCTACGAGCAGTACTTC	CASKISGTVTSYEQYF
TRBD2	TRBJ2-7	TRBV10-3	NA	TGTGCCATCAGTGAGGGGCGCCGAGGACTAGCGGGGACGTCCTACGAGCAGTACTTC	CAISEGRRGLAGTSYEQYF
NA	TRBJ1-6	TRBV6-5	NA	TGTGCCAGCAGTTCATACAGAGATTCACCCCTCCACTTT	CASSSYRDSPLHF
NA	TRBJ2-7	TRBV5-4	many	TGTGCCAGCAGCTTGGTGGCAGGATCAAACGAGCAGTACTTC	CASSLVAGSNEQYF
NA	TRBJ1-4	TRBV5-1	NA	TGCGCCAGCAGCTTGCGTCCGGGGTTTAATGAAAAACTGTTTTTT	CASSLRPGFNEKLFF
NA	TRBJ1-4	TRBV7-3	NA	TGTGCCAGCAGCTTAATTCCGGGAAAAAAACTGTTTTTT	CASSLIPGKKLFF
TRBD1	TRBJ2-2	TRBV29-1	NA	TGCAGCGGACTGGACAGGGGGCCCACCGGGGAGCTGTTTTTT	CSGLDRGPTGELFF
TRBD2	TRBJ2-5	TRBV10-3	NA	TGTGCCGCCTCGGGGGGGGCAGAGACCCAGTACTTC	CAASGGAETQYF
NA	TRBJ1-1	TRBV29-1	NA	TGCAGCGGCGAGCTTGGAGGGGCTTACACTGAAGCTTTCTTT	CSGELGGAYTEAFF
TRBD2	TRBJ2-1	TRBV27	NA	TGTGCCAGCAGTTTAATCCGGGGGGGCGGCGATGAGCAGTTCTTC	CASSLIRGGGDEQFF
TRBD1	TRBJ2-6	TRBV7-2	NA	TGTGCCAGCAGCTTGGGGACAGGCTCTGGGGCCAACGTCCTGACTTTC	CASSLGTGSGANVLTF
TRBD1	TRBJ1-1	TRBV5-4	NA	TGTGCCAGCAGCCCCCGGGACAGGATGAACACTGAAGCTTTCTTT	CASSPRDRMNTEAFF
TRBD1	TRBJ2-1	TRBV11-2	NA	TGTGCCAGCAGCTTAGCCCAAACAGGGGTTGAGCAGTTCTTC	CASSLAQTGVEQFF
TRBD1	TRBJ1-2	TRBV7-9	NA	TGTGCCAGCAGCTCGAGGGACAGACGCTACACCTTC	CASSSRDRRYTF
TRBD2	TRBJ2-3	TRBV11-2	NA	TGTGCCAGCAGCTTAGTATTCGGGGGGGCCGGAAATACGCAGTATTTT	CASSLVFGGAGNTQYF
TRBD2	TRBJ2-7	TRBV29-1	NA	TGCAGCGTTGGAGTACGGGGGGGTCGGGGGGTCGAGCAGTACTTC	CSVGVRGGRGVEQYF
NA	TRBJ1-1	TRBV21-1	NA	TGTGCCAGCAGCAAAGCTCCGGGACAGGGGGACACTGAAGCTTTCTTT	CASSKAPGQGDTEAFF
NA	TRBJ2-7	TRBV4-2	NA	TGTGCCAGCAGCCAAGACTACTACCCAGGGGAGCAGTACTTC	CASSQDYYPGEQYF
NA	TRBJ2-5	TRBV7-2	NA	TGTGCCAGCAGCTTAGAGTCTGCGGGGACCCAGTACTTC	CASSLESAGTQYF
NA	TRBJ1-5	TRBV27	NA	TGTGCCAGCAGCCAGACCGGGGGTACGCCCCAGCATTTT	CASSQTGGTPQHF
NA	TRBJ2-1	TRBV25-1	NA	TGTGCCAGCAGTTACCCCGTGGAGGGTAATGAGCAGTTCTTC	CASSYPVEGNEQFF
TRBD1	TRBJ2-6	TRBV7-8	NA	TGTGCCAGCAGCTTACAGGGGGCTGGGGCCAACGTCCTGACTTTC	CASSLQGAGANVLTF
NA	TRBJ2-7	TRBV9	NA	TGTGCCAGCAGCCAACCTCGCGGGGGCGGGTCCTACGAGCAGTACTTC	CASSQPRGGGSYEQYF
TRBD2	TRBJ2-3	TRBV9	NA	TGTGCCAGTGGAGGGAAGCGGGGGGGCACAGATACGCAGTATTTT	CASGGKRGGTDTQYF
NA	TRBJ2-1	TRBV18	few	TGTGCCAGCTCATACCAGGAGGGGAAAGGCTCCTACAATGAGCAGTTCTTC	CASSYQEGKGSYNEQFF
NA	TRBJ1-5	TRBV19	NA	TGTGCCAGTAGTATCGTCCCTAGTCAGCCCCAGCATTTT	CASSIVPSQPQHF
NA	TRBJ2-3	TRBV4-1	NA	TGCGCCAGCAGCCAGAGCGGGTTCACAGATACGCAGTATTTT	CASSQSGFTDTQYF
NA	TRBJ2-4	TRBV7-2	NA	TGTGCCAGCAGCTTACAGGGAAACATTCAGTACTTC	CASSLQGNIQYF
TRBD2	TRBJ2-7	TRBV6-1	NA	TGTGCCAGCAGTGCCCGGGGGGTGCTGATCTACGAGCAGTACTTC	CASSARGVLIYEQYF
NA	TRBJ1-2	TRBV30	once	TGTGCCTGGAGAAGGGTGGCGGGCTATGGCTACACCTTC	CAWRRVAGYGYTF
TRBD1	TRBJ2-7	TRBV6-5	NA	TGTGCCAGCAGTTACTCGAGGGGGCGCTGGGGCGAGCAGTACTTC	CASSYSRGRWGEQYF
TRBD1	TRBJ2-7	TRBV15	NA	TGTGCCACCAGCAGAGATCACAGGGGCAGGTTCGACGAGCAGTACTTC	CATSRDHRGRFDEQYF
TRBD2	TRBJ2-3	TRBV6-1	NA	TGTGCCAGCACGGCCGGGGGGATCACAGATACGCAGTATTTT	CASTAGGITDTQYF
NA	TRBJ1-4	TRBV7-2	NA	TGTGCCAGCAGCTTAGAATCGGCTAATGAAAAACTGTTTTTT	CASSLESANEKLFF
NA	TRBJ1-1	TRBV27	NA	TGTGCCAGCAGTTTTGGAGTAGGGGGCACTGAAGCTTTCTTT	CASSFGVGGTEAFF
TRBD1	TRBJ2-1	TRBV30	NA	TGTGCCTGGAGAGGGACAGTCTCGGATGAGCAGTTCTTC	CAWRGTVSDEQFF
TRBD1	TRBJ2-7	TRBV6-1	NA	TGTGCCAGCAGTGTGCCGGGACAGGGCCTCTACGAGCAGTACTTC	CASSVPGQGLYEQYF
NA	TRBJ1-1	TRBV7-2	NA	TGTGCCAGCAGCGCCGGACAGCCCCGGGCTTTCTTT	CASSAGQPRAFF
TRBD1	TRBJ1-2	TRBV7-3	NA	TGTGCCAGCAGCCCGCAAACAGGGGGCTATGGCTACACCTTC	CASSPQTGGYGYTF
NA	TRBJ2-1	TRBV4-3	NA	TGCGCCAGCAGCCAAGATCACGGGAACAATGAGCAGTTCTTC	CASSQDHGNNEQFF